This T cell receptor (beta chain) came from a study of immune cell composition in non-small cell lung cancer. Study as a whole: Histologic subtype was mainly adenocarcinoma or squamous cell carcinoma.

Frozen unsorted single-cell suspensions supplied the genomic DNA. Using immunoSEQ multiplex PCR, the repertoire was profiled, and TCRdb retains in-frame clones only, with some absent. In the table there are thousands of clones, roughly 70% of which are singletons. J was trimmed by 1 base and V by 3 bases; bases with no gene match: 9. CDR1 and CDR2 from the germline V gene are SGDLS and YYNGEE. The CDR3 is made up of 18 amino acids. Concerning this clone: The antigen is unknown.

Findings and caveats of the study: It was not proven that tumour-reactive clones equal dominant tumour-associated clones.

This chain uses TRBV9 with TRBJ1-5, with 11 bases lining up with TRBD1. The sequence was collected from a human donor with non-small cell lung cancer. The sequencing input was lung tumor tissue. The CDR3 sequence: CASSDRTGGVLSNQPQHF. CDR3 sequence (DNA): TGTGCCAGCAGCGACCGGACAGGGGGCGTTTTAAGCAATCAGCCCCAGCATTTT.